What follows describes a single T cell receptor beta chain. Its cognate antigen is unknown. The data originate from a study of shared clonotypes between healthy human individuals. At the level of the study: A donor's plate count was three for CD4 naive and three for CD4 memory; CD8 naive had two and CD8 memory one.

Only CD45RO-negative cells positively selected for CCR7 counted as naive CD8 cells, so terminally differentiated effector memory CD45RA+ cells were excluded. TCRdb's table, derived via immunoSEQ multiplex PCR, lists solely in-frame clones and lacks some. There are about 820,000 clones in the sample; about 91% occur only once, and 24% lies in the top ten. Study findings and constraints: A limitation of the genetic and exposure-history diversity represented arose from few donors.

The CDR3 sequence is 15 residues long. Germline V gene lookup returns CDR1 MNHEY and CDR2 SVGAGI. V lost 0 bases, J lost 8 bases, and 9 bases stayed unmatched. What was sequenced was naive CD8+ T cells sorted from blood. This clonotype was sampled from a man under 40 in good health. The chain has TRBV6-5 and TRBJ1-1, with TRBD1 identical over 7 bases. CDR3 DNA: TGTGCCAGCAGTTACTCGAAGAGACAGGGAAACGAAGCTTTCTTT. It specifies CASSYSKRQGNEAFF.